This TCR beta chain was sequenced during a study of cytomegalovirus exposure and HLA in healthy donors. CDR1 MNHEY and CDR2 SMNVEV come from the germline V gene (reference sequence). Trimming removed 5 bases from V and 2 bases from J, with 15 bases in between. The CDR3 consists of 15 residues. Sampled while nominally healthy, donors likely had unrecorded immune exposures. PCR amplification relied on 60 Vbeta primers (plus 13 Jbeta primers). Sequencing used immunoSEQ multiplex PCR; TCRdb keeps in-frame clones, though not all of them. The sample records more than 95,000 clones, around two thirds being singletons.

V is TRBV27 and J is TRBJ1-2; perhaps TRBD1 as D (5 bases). The TCR sequence derives from a woman aged 40 to 50 in good health and CMV-seropositive. Material: PBMCs. CDR3 nucleotides: TGTGCCAGCAGTCCGGTGGGGTCAGGGAACTATGGCTACACCTTC. Amino acid sequence: CASSPVGSGNYGYTF.